Each of the 20 T cell receptor beta chains below was sequenced from the same sample in a study of neoadjuvant nivolumab and ipilimumab in lung cancer. This table comes from immunoSEQ multiplex PCR, and its TCRdb copy is limited to in-frame clones, with some not included. Of roughly 28,000 clones listed, 76% are singletons. The material was tumor tissue, obtained after neoadjuvant nivolumab, alone or with ipilimumab, at or shortly before surgery. The receptors originated from an adult with non-small cell lung cancer.

The chain carries TRBV5-1 and TRBJ1-1; D gene ambiguous. V gave up 2 bases and J gave up 5 bases, with 10 bases separating them. The length of the CDR3 is 13 residues. Germline CDR1 reads SGHRS; CDR2 reads YFSETQ. The CDR3 loop is CASSLADTTEAFF. CDR3 nucleotides: TGCGCCAGCAGCTTAGCAGACACGACTGAAGCTTTCTTT.

V and J are TRBV4-1 and TRBJ2-1; tentatively, D is TRBD1 or TRBD2 (5 bases each). The germline V gene encodes CDR1 MGHRA and CDR2 YSYEKL. V shed 0 bases and J shed 0 bases, with 9 bases lying between them. The CDR3 totals 16 residues. The CDR3 is CASSQEAGSSYNEQFF. The CDR3 coding sequence is TGCGCCAGCAGCCAAGAAGCAGGGAGCTCCTACAATGAGCAGTTCTTC.

This sequence joins TRBV5-1 and TRBJ1-2; no clear D gene. Trimming pared 4 bases from V and 3 bases from J, leaving 7 bases between. The CDR3 has 12 amino acids. Germline assignment: CDR1 SGHRS and CDR2 YFSETQ. The CDR3, as DNA: TGCGCCAGCAGCGACGATCACTATGGCTACACCTTC. As protein: CASSDDHYGYTF.

J is TRBJ2-1 and V is TRBV7-2, with TRBD1 matching 7 bases. Trimming at V came to 6 bases and at J to 7 bases, leaving 6 bases not matched to a gene. This CDR3 comprises 13 residues. Germline assignment: CDR1 SGHTA and CDR2 FQGNSA. CDR3 DNA sequence: TGTGCCAGCAGGCCGGGACAGCTTAATGAGCAGTTCTTC. Translation gives CASRPGQLNEQFF.

The chain is built from TRBV15 and TRBJ1-1; 8 bases map to TRBD1. J was trimmed by 1 base and V by 1 base; bases with no gene match: 2. The CDR3 sequence is 15 residues long. Looked up from germline, CDR1 is LNHNV and CDR2 is YYDKDF (reference sequence). The CDR3 here is CATSRAGQANTEAFF. The CDR3 DNA reads TGTGCCACCAGCAGAGCGGGACAGGCGAACACTGAAGCTTTCTTT.

This clone was seen once. The chain carries TRBV6-1 and TRBJ2-5; perhaps TRBD2 as D (5 bases). V dropped 6 bases and J dropped 5 bases, with 16 bases sitting between them. CDR1 MNHNS and CDR2 SASEGT come from the germline V gene. CDR3 length equals 14 residues. In nucleotides, the CDR3 is TGTGCCAGCAGACACTACTCCTGGGAGGAGACCCAGTACTTC. Protein product: CASRHYSWEETQYF.

The CDR3 DNA sequence: TGTGCCAGCAGCTCACAGGGGGCCGGTGAAAAACTGTTTTTT. Amino acids: CASSSQGAGEKLFF. The rearrangement joins TRBV5-4 to TRBJ1-4; TRBD1 matches 9 bases. The V and J ends lost 3 bases and 7 bases, in that order; junction bases with no gene match: 4. This CDR3 comprises 14 residues. Germline V CDR1 and CDR2: SGHNT, YYREEE (reference sequence).

The gene calls are TRBV7-2 and TRBJ1-5, with a weak D call TRBD1 (6 bases). The CDR3 consists of 13 residues. Between the trimmed V and J ends, which lost 6 bases and 5 bases, there was a span of 11 bases. The germline V gene encodes CDR1 SGHTA and CDR2 FQGNSA. DNA of the CDR3: TGTGCCAGCAGTAAACAGGGCGATCAGCCCCAGCATTTT. This codes for CASSKQGDQPQHF.

The chain joins TRBV10-3 to TRBJ1-1, with 8 bases fitting TRBD1. The CDR3 loop spans 14 amino acids. The V gene's germline CDR1 is ENHRY and CDR2 SYGVKD. Trimming at V came to 5 bases and at J to 5 bases, leaving 7 bases not matched to a gene. CDR3 protein: CAISRTGPQTEAFF. The CDR3 DNA reads as TGTGCCATCAGTAGGACAGGGCCCCAAACTGAAGCTTTCTTT.

The V and J genes are TRBV28 and TRBJ1-3; D might be TRBD1 (6 bases). This CDR3 spans 16 amino acids. Germline CDR1 MDHEN, CDR2 SYDVKM. V was shortened by 5 bases and J by 0 bases, with 14 bases between the two germline ends. CDR3 bases: TGTGCCAGCAGTAGGGGACAAGCTATCTCTGGAAACACCATATATTTT. This sequence encodes CASSRGQAISGNTIYF.

The chain has TRBV4-3 and TRBJ2-1; D not certain. Germline V gene data show CDR1 as LGHNA and CDR2 as YSLEER. The CDR3 is made up of 14 amino acids. V was cut by 1 base and J by 4 bases, with 8 bases left in between. The CDR3: CASSQAVGYNEQFF. In DNA form, the CDR3 reads TGCGCCAGCAGCCAAGCGGTGGGGTACAATGAGCAGTTCTTC.

This chain links TRBV5-1 with TRBJ2-3; a weak D match, TRBD1 (5 bases). The CDR3 length is 14 residues. V was pared by 0 bases and J by 3 bases, with 8 bases between. Germline values: CDR1 SGHRS, CDR2 YFSETQ. Here the CDR3 DNA reads TGCGCCAGCAGCTTGGGACAGATTACAGATACGCAGTATTTT. Protein sequence: CASSLGQITDTQYF.

The rearrangement uses TRBV30 and TRBJ2-6; D ambiguous. V dropped 3 bases and J dropped 6 bases, with 9 bases sitting between them. Germline CDR1 reads GTSNPN; CDR2 reads SVGIG (reference sequence). The CDR3 has 13 residues. CDR3 nucleotides: TGTGCCTGGAGCGTTCTTGTGGCCAACGTCCTGACTTTC. Translating it yields CAWSVLVANVLTF. Supplemented by reference TRBV30 and TRBJ2-6, the full variable domain reads SQTIHQWPATLVQPVGSPLSLECTVEGTSNPNLYWYRQAAGRGLQLLFYSVGIGQISSEVPQNLSASRPQDRQFILSSKKLLLSDSGFYLCAWSVLVANVLTFGAGSRLTVL.

The V and J genes are TRBV5-1 and TRBJ2-1, with 8 bases aligning to TRBD1. V lost 4 bases to trimming and J lost 5 bases; unmatched junction nucleotides: 8. The germline CDR1 and CDR2 sequences are SGHRS and YFSETQ. This CDR3 region has 15 residues. The DNA of the CDR3 is TGCGCCAGCAGCGCCGGACAGGGCGGACACAATGAGCAGTTCTTC. Protein: CASSAGQGGHNEQFF.

CDR3 coding DNA: TGTGCCAGCAGCTTGGGCAGGGACTACGAGCAGTACTTC. It is translated as CASSLGRDYEQYF. The chain joins TRBV5-4 to TRBJ2-7, with D possibly being TRBD1 (5 bases). V dropped 0 bases and J dropped 3 bases, with 7 bases sitting between them. CDR3 length equals 13 residues. The V gene's germline CDR1 is SGHNT and CDR2 YYREEE (reference sequence).

The chain uses TRBV19 and TRBJ2-1; D is unclear. V lost 9 bases and J 3 bases, leaving 18 bases between the germline ends. The CDR3 consists of 15 residues. CDR1 is LNHDA, CDR2 SQIVND, per germline (reference sequence). CDR3 DNA sequence: TGTGCCAGCACCCTGTCTGGAACGGGCTACAATGAGCAGTTCTTC. It yields the protein CASTLSGTGYNEQFF.

This chain joins TRBV30 and TRBJ1-1; D uncertain. The CDR3 contains 12 residues. With 2 bases removed from V and 1 base from J, the gap between germline ends came to 5 bases. Germline assignment: CDR1 GTSNPN and CDR2 SVGIG (reference sequence). The CDR3 region is CAWSRPNTEAFF. The DNA for the CDR3 is TGTGCCTGGAGTAGACCGAACACTGAAGCTTTCTTT.

This chain joins TRBV11-1 and TRBJ2-2; maybe TRBD2 (7 bases). The V gene lost 2 bases and the J gene lost 5 bases, with 12 bases spanning the gap. This CDR3 spans 15 amino acids. Germline CDR1 SGHAT, CDR2 FQDESV (reference sequence). The DNA for the CDR3 is TGTGCCAGCAGCTTACCGCGGGGGCGAACCGGGGAGCTGTTTTTT. Translated: CASSLPRGRTGELFF.

The CDR3, as DNA: TGTGCCAGCAGCTTAGGCGGGGTCGGAAATGAGCAGTTCTTC. As protein: CASSLGGVGNEQFF. This chain uses TRBV7-3 with TRBJ2-1; tentatively, D is TRBD2 (6 bases). The CDR3 runs 14 residues. Germline CDR1 reads SGHTA; CDR2 reads FQGTGA. Trimming stripped 2 bases from V and 7 bases from J, with 12 bases between.

The chain carries TRBV20-1 and TRBJ2-7; unclear D gene. Germline CDR1 and CDR2: DFQATT and SNEGSKA (reference sequence). Trimming pared 0 bases from V and 8 bases from J, leaving 8 bases between. The CDR3 is 11 amino acids. CDR3 coding DNA: TGCAGTGCTAGAGATGGCCGAAAGCAGTACTTC. This gives the protein CSARDGRKQYF.